Below, one T cell receptor (beta chain) is given with its context. What it binds is unknown. This specimen belongs to a study of CXCR3-negative and CXCR3-positive naive CD8 T cells. Study-wide findings and caveats: The study found more hydrophobic TRB CDR3s in CXCR3-positive naive cells than in CXCR3-negative naive cells. In both naive subsets diversity was comparably high, whereas memory CD8+ cells showed much lower diversity. Freshly isolated PBMCs were used in most assays, given partial CXCR3 loss after freezing. With respect to TRBV-TRBJ usage, naive CXCR3-negative and CXCR3-positive cells were similar; memory differed.

UMI labels and 5' RACE were used to prepare the TRB cDNA libraries. TCRdb re-called the 5' RACE reads; every CDR3 protein appears as one record, without DNA. The sample data list approximately 100,000 distinct CDR3 sequences. CDR3 size: 15 residues. Germline V gene sequence: CDR1 SGDLS, CDR2 YYNGEE. Sequenced: naive CXCR3+ CD8+ T cells from blood. Stated subset: CD45RO-CCR7+CD27+CD95- naive CD8+ T cells expressing CXCR3 (TNR3+). This sequence was found in a human donor in good health. Some clones in this sample may be carry-over from other donors' samples. The rearrangement links TRBV9 to TRBJ1-1; TCRdb's D gene call, TRBD1, goes unchecked for lack of DNA. CDR3: CASSVEGAGNTEAFF.